What follows are 5 T cell receptor beta chains derived from one specimen sequenced in a study of cytomegalovirus exposure and HLA in healthy donors. Use of 60 Vbeta and 13 Jbeta primers characterized the PCR. The protocol was immunoSEQ multiplex PCR, while the TCRdb copy is restricted to in-frame clones and leaves out a portion. The sample consists of roughly 200,000 clones, approximately 9.5% of them appearing once. The source material was PBMCs. Receptors originate from a woman aged 25 to 45 in good health and CMV-seropositive.

This chain links TRBV11-2 with TRBJ1-1; D is perhaps TRBD1 (5 bases). Germline CDR1 is SGHAT and CDR2 is FQNNGV. This CDR3 has 13 amino acids. V shed 6 bases and J shed 0 bases, with 8 bases lying between them. The CDR3: CASSGHLNTEAFF. CDR3 DNA sequence: TGTGCCAGCAGTGGACACTTGAACACTGAAGCTTTCTTT.

The chain combines TRBV7-9 with TRBJ1-1, with no clear D. CDR1 and CDR2 (germline): SEHNR, FQNEAQ (reference sequence). V was shortened by 2 bases and J by 4 bases, with 5 bases between the two germline ends. CDR3 size: 12 residues. The CDR3 nucleotides are TGTGCCAGCAGCTTATCGTCCACTGAAGCTTTCTTT. Encoded protein: CASSLSSTEAFF.

This clone was seen a few times. The chain uses TRBV27 and TRBJ2-7; TRBD2 agrees at 8 bases. In germline, CDR1 is MNHEY, CDR2 SMNVEV (reference sequence). There are 16 residues in the CDR3. With 5 bases clipped from V and 0 bases from J, the junction kept 9 bases outside the gene matches. CDR3: CASSPRLATSSYEQYF. The CDR3 DNA sequence: TGTGCCAGCAGTCCCAGACTAGCGACCAGCTCCTACGAGCAGTACTTC.

This rearrangement joins TRBV7-9 to TRBJ2-3; tentatively, D is TRBD2 (6 bases). Germline CDR1 is SEHNR and CDR2 is FQNEAQ (reference sequence). This CDR3 comprises 14 residues. V was shortened by 3 bases and J by 0 bases, with 7 bases between the two germline ends. CDR3 region: CASSFSGSTDTQYF. The CDR3 DNA reads TGTGCCAGCAGCTTTAGCGGAAGCACAGATACGCAGTATTTT.

CDR3 nucleotides: TGTGCCAGCAGCCAAGCTATGAGGACTAGCATTACCGGGGAGCTGTTTTTT. This codes for CASSQAMRTSITGELFF. The chain has TRBV4-2 and TRBJ2-2; TRBD2 matches 8 bases. Germline lookup yields CDR1 LGHNA and CDR2 YNFKEQ. V shed 1 base, J shed 5 bases, and the junction held 9 bases outside the gene matches. The CDR3 consists of 17 residues.